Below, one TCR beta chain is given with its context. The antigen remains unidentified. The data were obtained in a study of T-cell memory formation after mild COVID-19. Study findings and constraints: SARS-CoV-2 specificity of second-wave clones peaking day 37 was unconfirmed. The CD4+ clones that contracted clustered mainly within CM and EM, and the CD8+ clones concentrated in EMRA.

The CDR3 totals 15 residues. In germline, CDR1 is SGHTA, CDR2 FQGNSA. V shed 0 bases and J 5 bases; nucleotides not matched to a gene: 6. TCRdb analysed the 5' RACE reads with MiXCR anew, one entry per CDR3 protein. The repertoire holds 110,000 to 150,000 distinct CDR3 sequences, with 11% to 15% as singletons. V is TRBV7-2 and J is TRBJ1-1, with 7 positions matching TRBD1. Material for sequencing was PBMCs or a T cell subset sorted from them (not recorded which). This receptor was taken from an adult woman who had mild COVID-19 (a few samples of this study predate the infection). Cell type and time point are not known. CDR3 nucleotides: TGTGCCAGCAGCTTAGCGCCAGGGGGGAGTACTGAAGCTTTCTTT. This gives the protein CASSLAPGGSTEAFF. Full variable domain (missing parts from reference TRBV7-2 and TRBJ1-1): GAGVSQSPSNKVTEKGKDVELRCDPISGHTALYWYRQSLGQGLEFLIYFQGNSAPDKSGLPSDRFSAERTGGSVSTLTIQRTQQEDSAVYLCASSLAPGGSTEAFFGQGTRLTVV.